A selection of T cell receptor beta chains follows, all from one sample in a study of OX40 agonist ivuxolimab in advanced cancers. Here immunoSEQ multiplex PCR was the method, and the copy in TCRdb shows in-frame clones only, minus some. This sample has about 77,000 clones; about 85% occur once, and the top ten carry under 2.5%. The material sequenced was CD4+ or CD8+ T cells sorted from blood, taken in a trial of the OX40 agonist ivuxolimab. The receptors stem from an adult with an advanced solid tumor such as melanoma, head and neck, liver or kidney cancer. The conserved cysteine and the conserved F or W are not part of the CDR3 here.

V,J,CDR3
TRBV7-9,TRBJ1-4,ASSLGDSKNEKLF
TRBV4-1,TRBJ2-5,ASSLFGLEAGSGTQY
TRBV11-2,TRBJ2-3,ASSLVDTQY
TRBV28,TRBJ1-6,ASSFSGLGNSPLH
TRBV14,TRBJ2-5,ASSRGGQGQETQY
TRBV4-3,TRBJ2-2,ASSLQGSGELF
TRBV9,TRBJ1-6,ASSVGVRGSPLH
TRBV19,TRBJ2-2,ASSSRQGRTGELF
TRBV15,TRBJ1-3,ATSRGYSLSGNTIY
TRBV2,TRBJ1-3,ASSEDRISGNTIY
TRBV6-5,TRBJ2-6,ASSYGSNSGANVLT
TRBV11-3,TRBJ1-3,ASSLAEGNTIY
TRBV11-3,TRBJ2-3,ASSFDSGPSTDTQY
TRBV6-1,TRBJ2-7,ASATRDRGYEQY
TRBV19,TRBJ1-4,ASSIKTAMNEKLF
TRBV5-5,TRBJ1-4,ASSLGGLGEKLF
TRBV6-5,TRBJ1-3,ASSYRQSGNTIY
TRBV18,TRBJ2-7,ASSPAVEEQY
TRBV7-3,TRBJ2-1,ASSLTPTSPDYNEQF
TRBV5-4,TRBJ2-7,ASSSFRTGGGDEQY
TRBV7-6,TRBJ2-7,ASSLWGQYEQY
TRBV15,TRBJ2-3,ATSRTGLVTDTQY
TRBV7-3,TRBJ2-6,ASSSLPSEAGANVLT
TRBV27,TRBJ2-5,ASSLAGLQETQY
TRBV18,TRBJ1-6,ASYYGEGSPLH
TRBV5-1,TRBJ1-4,ASSKGQEIEKLF
TRBV2,TRBJ2-7,ASNGIRTSSYEQY
TRBV5-4,TRBJ1-5,ASSPGGRNQPQH
TRBV5-4,TRBJ2-7,ASSQVTSGSYEQY
TRBV5-1,TRBJ2-7,ASSSRDRAYEQY
TRBV29-1,TRBJ1-2,SVYRVIDGYT
TRBV19,TRBJ1-5,ASSTTDRGGPGQPQH
TRBV5-8,TRBJ2-7,ASSLSAGRTYEQY
TRBV11-2,TRBJ2-5,ASRSGRETQY
TRBV19,TRBJ1-1,ASRTLSTGYTEAF
TRBV19,TRBJ1-2,ASSIRDRNYGYT
TRBV14,TRBJ2-7,ASSPWELADEQY
TRBV28,TRBJ1-4,ASSLRWPEKLF
TRBV15,TRBJ2-1,ATSRGQYSYNEQF
TRBV5-1,TRBJ2-5,ASSLLQETQY
TRBV7-9,TRBJ1-4,ASRGSGVSWTEKLF
TRBV7-9,TRBJ1-1,ASSFSGDTEAF
TRBV7-3,TRBJ2-7,ASSQGPLGGEQY
TRBV11-3,TRBJ1-2,ASSLAFRDRGYT
TRBV27,TRBJ1-3,ASRQSSGNTIY
TRBV6-5,TRBJ1-1,ASSYANTEAF
TRBV5-1,TRBJ2-3,ASSGTSGSPSTDTQY
TRBV7-2,TRBJ1-6,ASSLGGNSPLH
TRBV7-2,TRBJ2-1,ASSLGWGEQF
TRBV28,TRBJ2-7,ASRGDRVEQY
TRBV28,TRBJ2-1,ASSFGLAGVDYNEQF
TRBV5-1,TRBJ2-3,ASSLQNPTDTQY